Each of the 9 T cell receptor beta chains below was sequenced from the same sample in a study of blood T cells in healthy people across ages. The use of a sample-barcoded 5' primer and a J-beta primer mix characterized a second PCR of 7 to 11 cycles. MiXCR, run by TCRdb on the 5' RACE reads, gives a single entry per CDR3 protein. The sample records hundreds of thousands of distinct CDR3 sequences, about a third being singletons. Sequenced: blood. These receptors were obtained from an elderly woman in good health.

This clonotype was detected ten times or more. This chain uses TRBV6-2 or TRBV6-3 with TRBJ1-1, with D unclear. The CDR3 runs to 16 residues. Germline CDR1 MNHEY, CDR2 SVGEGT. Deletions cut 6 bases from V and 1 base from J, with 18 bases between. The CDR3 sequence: CASSPERQRPNTEAFF. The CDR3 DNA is TGTGCCAGCAGCCCCGAGCGTCAGAGACCGAACACTGAAGCTTTCTTT.

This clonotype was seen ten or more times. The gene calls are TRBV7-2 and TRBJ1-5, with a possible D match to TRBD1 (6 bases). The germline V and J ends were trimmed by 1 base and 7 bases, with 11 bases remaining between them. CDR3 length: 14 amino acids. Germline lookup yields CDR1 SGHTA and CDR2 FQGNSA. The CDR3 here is CASSLGDKFQPQHF. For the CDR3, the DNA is TGTGCCAGCAGCTTAGGGGACAAGTTCCAGCCCCAGCATTTT.

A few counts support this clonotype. CDR3 in DNA: TGTGCCAGCATCAGACAGGGTGGGGATGAAAAACTGTTTTTT. It specifies CASIRQGGDEKLFF. The rearrangement links TRBV28 to TRBJ1-4; 7 bases align to TRBD1. Germline assignment: CDR1 MDHEN and CDR2 SYDVKM. With 7 bases clipped from V and 6 bases from J, the junction kept 8 bases outside the gene matches. This CDR3 contains 14 residues. Supplemented by reference TRBV28 and TRBJ1-4, the full variable domain reads DVKVTQSSRYLVKRTGEKVFLECVQDMDHENMFWYRQDPGLGLRLIYFSYDVKMKEKGDIPEGYSVSREKKERFSLILESASTNQTSMYLCASIRQGGDEKLFFGSGTQLSVL.

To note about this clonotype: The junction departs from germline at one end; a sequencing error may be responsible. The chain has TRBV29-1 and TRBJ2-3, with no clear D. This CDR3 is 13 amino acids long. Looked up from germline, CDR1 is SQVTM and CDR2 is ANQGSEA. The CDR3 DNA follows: TGCAGCGTCGAAGGGCTAAGCACAGATACGCAGTATTTT. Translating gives CSVEGLSTDTQYF.

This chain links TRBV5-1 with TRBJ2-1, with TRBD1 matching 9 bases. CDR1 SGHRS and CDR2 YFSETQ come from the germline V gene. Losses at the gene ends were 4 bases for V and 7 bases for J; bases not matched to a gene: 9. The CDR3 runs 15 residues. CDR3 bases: TGCGCCAGCAGCCAGTTACAGGACAGGGGTAATGAGCAGTTCTTC. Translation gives CASSQLQDRGNEQFF.

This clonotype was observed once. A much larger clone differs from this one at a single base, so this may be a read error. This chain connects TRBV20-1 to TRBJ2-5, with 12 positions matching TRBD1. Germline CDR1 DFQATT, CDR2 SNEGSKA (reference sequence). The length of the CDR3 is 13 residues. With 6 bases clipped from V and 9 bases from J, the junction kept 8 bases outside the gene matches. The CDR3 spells CSAPGQGASAQYF. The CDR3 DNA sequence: TGCAGTGCGCCGGGACAGGGGGCATCGGCCCAGTACTTC.

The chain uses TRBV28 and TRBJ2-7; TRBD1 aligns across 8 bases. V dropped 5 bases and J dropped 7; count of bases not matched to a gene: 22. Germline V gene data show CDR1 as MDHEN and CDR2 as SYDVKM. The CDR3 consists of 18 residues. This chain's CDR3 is CASSARDRPFGGFNEQYF. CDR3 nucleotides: TGTGCCAGCAGTGCCCGGGACAGGCCCTTCGGGGGTTTTAATGAGCAGTACTTC.

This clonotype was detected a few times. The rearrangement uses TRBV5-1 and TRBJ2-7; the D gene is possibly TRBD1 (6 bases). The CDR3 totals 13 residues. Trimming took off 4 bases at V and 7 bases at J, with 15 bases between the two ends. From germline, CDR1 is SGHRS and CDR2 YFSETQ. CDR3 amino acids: CASSVGAGNEQYF. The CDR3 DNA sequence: TGCGCCAGCAGCGTGGGGGCCGGCAATGAGCAGTACTTC.

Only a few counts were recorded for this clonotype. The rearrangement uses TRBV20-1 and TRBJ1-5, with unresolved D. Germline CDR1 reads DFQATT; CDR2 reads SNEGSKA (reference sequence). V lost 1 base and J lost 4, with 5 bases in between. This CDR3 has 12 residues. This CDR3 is CSARAGNQPQHF. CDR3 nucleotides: TGCAGTGCTAGAGCCGGGAATCAGCCCCAGCATTTT.